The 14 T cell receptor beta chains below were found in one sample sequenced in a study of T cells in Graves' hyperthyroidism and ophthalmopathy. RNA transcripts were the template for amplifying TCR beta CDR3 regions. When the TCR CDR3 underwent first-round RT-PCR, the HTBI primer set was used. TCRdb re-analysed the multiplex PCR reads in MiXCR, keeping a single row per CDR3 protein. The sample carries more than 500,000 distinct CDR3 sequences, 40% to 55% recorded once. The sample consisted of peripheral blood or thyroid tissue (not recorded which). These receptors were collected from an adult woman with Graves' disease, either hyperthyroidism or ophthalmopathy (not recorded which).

Here the CDR3 reads CASSQTGQKLFF. The DNA for the CDR3 is TGTGCCAGCAGCCAAACAGGGCAAAAACTGTTTTTT. The chain recombines TRBV7-8 with TRBJ1-4; tentatively, D is TRBD1 (6 bases). This CDR3 region has 12 residues. V was shortened by 5 bases and J by 9 bases, with 10 bases between the two germline ends. Germline V CDR1 and CDR2: SGHVS, FQNEAQ.

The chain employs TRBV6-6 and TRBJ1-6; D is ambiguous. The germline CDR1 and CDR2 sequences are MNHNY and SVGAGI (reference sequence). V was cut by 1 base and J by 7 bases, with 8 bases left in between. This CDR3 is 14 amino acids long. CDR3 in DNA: TGTGCCAGCAGTTACTTCCGACGGAATTCACCCCTCCACTTT. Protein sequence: CASSYFRRNSPLHF.

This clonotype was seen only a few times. CDR3 in amino acids: CASTLTGGLTEAFF. The CDR3 nucleotides read TGTGCCAGCACCCTGACAGGGGGCCTCACTGAAGCTTTCTTT. The chain is built from TRBV6-6 and TRBJ1-1, with 10 bases aligning to TRBD1. Germline CDR1 is MNHNY and CDR2 is SVGAGI (reference sequence). This CDR3 region has 14 residues. V lost 7 bases to trimming and J lost 4 bases; unmatched junction nucleotides: 6.

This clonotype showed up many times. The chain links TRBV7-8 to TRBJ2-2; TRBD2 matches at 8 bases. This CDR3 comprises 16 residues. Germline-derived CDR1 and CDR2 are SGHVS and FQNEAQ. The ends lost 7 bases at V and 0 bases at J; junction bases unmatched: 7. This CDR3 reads CASTPNSGTNTGELFF. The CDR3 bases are TGTGCCAGCACTCCGAATAGCGGGACGAACACCGGGGAGCTGTTTTTT.

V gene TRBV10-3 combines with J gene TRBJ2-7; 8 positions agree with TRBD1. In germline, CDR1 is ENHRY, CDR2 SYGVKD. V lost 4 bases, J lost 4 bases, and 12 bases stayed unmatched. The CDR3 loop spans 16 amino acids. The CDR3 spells CAISGGGTGPLYEQYF. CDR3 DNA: TGTGCCATCAGTGGAGGGGGGACAGGCCCCCTATACGAGCAGTACTTC.

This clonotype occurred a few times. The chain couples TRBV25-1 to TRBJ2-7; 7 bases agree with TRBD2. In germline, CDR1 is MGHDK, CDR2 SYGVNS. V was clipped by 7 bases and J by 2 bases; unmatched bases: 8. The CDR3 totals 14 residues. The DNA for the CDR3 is TGTGCCAGCAAAAGCCGGGAGGCCGCCTACGAGCAGTACTTC. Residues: CASKSREAAYEQYF.

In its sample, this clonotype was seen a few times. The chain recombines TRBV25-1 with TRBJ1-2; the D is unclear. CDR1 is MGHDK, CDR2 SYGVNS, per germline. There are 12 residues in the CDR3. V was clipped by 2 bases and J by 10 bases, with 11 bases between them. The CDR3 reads CASSEDHADYTF. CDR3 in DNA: TGTGCCAGCAGTGAAGATCACGCGGACTACACCTTC.

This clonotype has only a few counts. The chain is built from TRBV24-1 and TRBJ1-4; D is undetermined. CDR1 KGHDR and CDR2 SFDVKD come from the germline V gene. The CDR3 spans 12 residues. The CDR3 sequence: CASDRGGEKLFF. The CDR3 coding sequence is TGTGCTAGTGACCGGGGTGGGGAAAAACTGTTTTTT.

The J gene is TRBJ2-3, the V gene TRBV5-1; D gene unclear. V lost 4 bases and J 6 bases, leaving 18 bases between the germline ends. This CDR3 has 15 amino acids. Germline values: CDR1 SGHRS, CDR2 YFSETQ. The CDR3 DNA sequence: TGCGCCAGCAGCCCCTCAGGCGGCGGATATGATACGCAGTATTTT. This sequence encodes CASSPSGGGYDTQYF.

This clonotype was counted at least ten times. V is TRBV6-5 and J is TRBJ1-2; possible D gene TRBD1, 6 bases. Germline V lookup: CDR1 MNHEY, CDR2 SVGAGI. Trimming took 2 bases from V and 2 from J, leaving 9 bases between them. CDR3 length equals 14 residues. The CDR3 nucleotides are TGTGCCAGCAGTTACAGGCAGGGGAACTATGGCTACACCTTC. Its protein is CASSYRQGNYGYTF.

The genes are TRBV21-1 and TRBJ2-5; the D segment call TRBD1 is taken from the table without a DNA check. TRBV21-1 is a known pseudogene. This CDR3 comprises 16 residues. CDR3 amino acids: CASSTPLQGFAETQYF. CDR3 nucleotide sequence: TGTGCCAGCAGCACGCCCTTACAGGGATTCGCGGAGACCCAGTACTTC.

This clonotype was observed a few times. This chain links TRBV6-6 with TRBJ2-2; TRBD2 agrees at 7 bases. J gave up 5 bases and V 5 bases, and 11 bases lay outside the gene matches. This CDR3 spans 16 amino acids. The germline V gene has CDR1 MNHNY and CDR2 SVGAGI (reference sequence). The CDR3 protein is CASSLGGPGGTGELFF. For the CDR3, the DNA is TGTGCCAGCAGTCTCGGGGGTCCCGGGGGGACCGGGGAGCTGTTTTTT.

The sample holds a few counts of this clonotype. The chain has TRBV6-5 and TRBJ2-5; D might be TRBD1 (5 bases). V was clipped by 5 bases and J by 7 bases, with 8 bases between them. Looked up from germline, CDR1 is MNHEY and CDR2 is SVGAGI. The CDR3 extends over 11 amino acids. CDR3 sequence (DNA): TGTGCCAGCAGTGAAGGGGTGACCCAGTACTTC. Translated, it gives CASSEGVTQYF.

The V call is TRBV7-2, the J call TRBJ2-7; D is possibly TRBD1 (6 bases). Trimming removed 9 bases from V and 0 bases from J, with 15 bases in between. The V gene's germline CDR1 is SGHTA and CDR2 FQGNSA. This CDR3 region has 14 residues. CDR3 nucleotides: TGTGCCAGTAGCAATACAGGGACCTCCTACGAGCAGTACTTC. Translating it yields CASSNTGTSYEQYF.